This section outlines one TCR beta chain sequence together with its context. The antigen is unknown. Profiled with immunoSEQ multiplex PCR; TCRdb holds only in-frame clones, not every one. The sample comprises 15,000 to 20,000 clones, approximately 82% of which are singletons, and more than 20% rests with the top ten. The sample comes from a study of lymphopenia after photon versus proton radiotherapy. Overall study results and limits: Oligoclonal CD8+ Temra expansion after nadir drove photon patients' diversity drop. In patients who died, overall survival fell as post-nadir TCR diversity dropped more.

The V segment lost 5 bases and the J segment 3 bases; nucleotides outside the gene matches: 9. The CDR3 covers 15 residues. The V gene's germline CDR1 is KGHSH and CDR2 LQKENI. This material consisted of peripheral blood, taken from a patient treated with proton-based radiotherapy. The chain links TRBV18 to TRBJ2-7, with 8 bases that match TRBD1. The clonotype originates from a man between 65 and 79 years old with pancreatic cancer. Here the CDR3 reads CASSIGQGALYEQYF. In DNA form, the CDR3 reads TGTGCCAGCTCAATCGGTCAGGGGGCCCTCTACGAGCAGTACTTC.